Shown below are 8 T cell receptor beta chains from a single sample sequenced in a study of PD-1 blockade in classical Hodgkin lymphoma. All trial patients relapsed after autologous stem cell transplantation. The table came from immunoSEQ multiplex PCR; TCRdb's copy has only in-frame clones and leaves some out. Of more than 55,000 clones in the sample, approximately 90% were seen once. The sample in question was peripheral blood mononuclear cells (PBMCs), obtained before the second cycle of nivolumab. The receptors shown here come from a human donor with classical Hodgkin lymphoma.

CDR3 nucleotide sequence: TGTGCCAGCAGCGTAGGGTCAGGAAAGTTGTACGAGCAGTACTTC. This codes for CASSVGSGKLYEQYF. This chain connects TRBV9 to TRBJ2-7; D gene ambiguous. Germline V lookup: CDR1 SGDLS, CDR2 YYNGEE. There are 15 residues in the CDR3. V lost 0 bases to trimming and J lost 4 bases, with 14 bases between them.

V gene TRBV23-1 combines with J gene TRBJ1-1; D is uncertain. TRBV23-1 falls under the ORF class, with uncertain function. This CDR3 contains 14 residues. Trimming took 2 bases from V and 7 from J, leaving 14 bases between them. The CDR3 here is CASSQDVCGNEAFF. CDR3 coding DNA: TGCGCCAGCAGTCAAGATGTTTGTGGAAATGAAGCTTTCTTT.

This chain links TRBV5-1 with TRBJ2-5; TRBD2 matches 10 bases. The V segment lost 7 bases and the J segment 7 bases; nucleotides outside the gene matches: 10. The CDR3 has 14 residues. The V gene's germline CDR1 is SGHRS and CDR2 YFSETQ. The CDR3 DNA reads TGCGCCAGCCACGGACTAGCGGAGAGTGGGACCCAGTACTTC. As protein: CASHGLAESGTQYF.

The chain joins TRBV10-1 to TRBJ2-3, with unresolved D. The CDR3 has 11 amino acids. From germline, CDR1 is WNHNN and CDR2 SYGVQD (reference sequence). Trimming stripped 5 bases from V and 14 bases from J, with 14 bases between. This chain's CDR3 is CASSSTARGYF. DNA for the CDR3: TGCGCCAGCAGTTCGACCGCTAGAGGGTATTTT.

This clone was observed a handful of times. J is TRBJ2-2 and V is TRBV5-1; D possibly corresponds to TRBD1 (5 bases). This CDR3 has 14 amino acids. CDR1 and CDR2 from the germline V gene are SGHRS and YFSETQ. The ends were cut back, 4 bases at V and 1 base at J, with 8 bases in the middle. In nucleotides, the CDR3 is TGCGCCAGCAGCGGGCAGGGGAACACCGGGGAGCTGTTTTTT. Protein: CASSGQGNTGELFF.

CDR3 DNA: TGTGCCAGCAGTTCGCTGGACAGGGGCCGGTACGAGCAGTACTTC. It translates to CASSSLDRGRYEQYF. The chain employs TRBV28 and TRBJ2-7; 9 positions agree with TRBD1. The CDR3 has 15 residues. V gave up 4 bases and J gave up 4 bases; unmatched junction bases: 8. Germline loops: CDR1 MDHEN, CDR2 SYDVKM.

The rearrangement joins TRBV14 to TRBJ2-2; TRBD1 matches 7 bases. In germline, CDR1 is SGHDN, CDR2 FVKESK. The V gene end was trimmed by 0 bases and the J gene end by 5 bases; junction bases not matched to a gene: 12. The CDR3 length is 18 residues. CDR3 in DNA: TGTGCCAGCAGCCAAGACGTTTCGGCAGGGGGTCCGACCGGGGAGCTGTTTTTT. It is translated as CASSQDVSAGGPTGELFF.

CDR3 bases: TGCAGCTCCCTGGAGGGGGCTGAAGCTTTCTTT. This encodes CSSLEGAEAFF. V is TRBV29-1 and J is TRBJ1-1; D perhaps matches TRBD1 (6 bases). Trimming left V 8 bases short and J 6 bases short, with 13 bases between. The CDR3 length is 11 residues. Looked up from germline, CDR1 is SQVTM and CDR2 is ANQGSEA. Based on the CDR3 plus reference TRBV29-1 and TRBJ1-1, the full variable domain is SAVISQKPSRDICQRGTSLTIQCQVDSQVTMMFWYRQQPGQSLTLIATANQGSEATYESGFVIDKFPISRPNLTFSTLTVSNMSPEDSSIYLCSSLEGAEAFFGQGTRLTVV.